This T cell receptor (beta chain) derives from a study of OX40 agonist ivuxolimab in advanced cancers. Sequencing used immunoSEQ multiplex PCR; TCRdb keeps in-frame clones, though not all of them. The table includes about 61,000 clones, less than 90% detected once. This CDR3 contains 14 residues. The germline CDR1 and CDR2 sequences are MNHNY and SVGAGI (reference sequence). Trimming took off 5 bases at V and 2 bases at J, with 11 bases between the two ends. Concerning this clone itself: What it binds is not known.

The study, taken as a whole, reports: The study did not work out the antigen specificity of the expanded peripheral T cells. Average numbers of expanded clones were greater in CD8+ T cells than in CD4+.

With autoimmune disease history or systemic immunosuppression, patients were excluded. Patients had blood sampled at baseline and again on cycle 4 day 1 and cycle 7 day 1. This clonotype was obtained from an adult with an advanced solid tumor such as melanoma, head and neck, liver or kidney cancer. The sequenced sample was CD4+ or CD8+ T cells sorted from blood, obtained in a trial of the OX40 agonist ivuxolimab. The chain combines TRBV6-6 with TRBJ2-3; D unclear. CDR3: CASSPKYNTDTQYF. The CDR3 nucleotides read TGTGCCAGCAGTCCTAAGTACAACACAGATACGCAGTATTTT.